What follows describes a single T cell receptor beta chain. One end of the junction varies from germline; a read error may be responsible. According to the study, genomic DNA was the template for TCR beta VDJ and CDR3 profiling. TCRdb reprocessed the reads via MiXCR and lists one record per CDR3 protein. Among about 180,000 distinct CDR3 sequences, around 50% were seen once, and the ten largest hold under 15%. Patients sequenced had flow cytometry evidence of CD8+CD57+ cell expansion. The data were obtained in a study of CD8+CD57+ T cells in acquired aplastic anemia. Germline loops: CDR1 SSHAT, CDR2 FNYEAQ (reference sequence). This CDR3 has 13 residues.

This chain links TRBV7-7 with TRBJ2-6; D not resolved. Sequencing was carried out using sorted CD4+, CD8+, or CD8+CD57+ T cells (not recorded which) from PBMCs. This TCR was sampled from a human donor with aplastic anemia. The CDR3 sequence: CASSLGGANVLTF. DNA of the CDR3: TGTGCTAGCAGCTTAGGGGGGGCCAACGTCCTGACTTTC. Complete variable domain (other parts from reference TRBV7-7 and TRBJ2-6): GAGVSQSPRYKVTKRGQDVTLRCDPISSHATLYWYQQALGQGPEFLTYFNYEAQPDKSGLPSDRFSAERPEGSISTLTIQRTEQRDSAMYRCASSLGGANVLTFGAGSRLTVL.